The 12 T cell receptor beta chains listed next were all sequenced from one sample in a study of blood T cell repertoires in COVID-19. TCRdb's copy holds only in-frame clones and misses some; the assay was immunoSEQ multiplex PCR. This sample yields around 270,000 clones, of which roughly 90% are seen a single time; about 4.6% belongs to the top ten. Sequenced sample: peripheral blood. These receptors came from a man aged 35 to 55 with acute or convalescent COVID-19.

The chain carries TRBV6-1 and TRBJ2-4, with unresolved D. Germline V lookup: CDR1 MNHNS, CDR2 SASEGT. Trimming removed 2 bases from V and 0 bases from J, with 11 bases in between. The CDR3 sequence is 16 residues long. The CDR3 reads CASSELGLLAKNIQYF. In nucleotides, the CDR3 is TGTGCCAGCAGTGAACTAGGCTTGCTAGCCAAAAACATTCAGTACTTC.

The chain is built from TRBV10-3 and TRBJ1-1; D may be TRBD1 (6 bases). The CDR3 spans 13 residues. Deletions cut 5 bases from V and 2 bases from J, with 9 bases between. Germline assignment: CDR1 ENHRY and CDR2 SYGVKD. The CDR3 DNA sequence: TGTGCCATCAGTCGACAGGAAAACACTGAAGCTTTCTTT. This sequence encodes CAISRQENTEAFF.

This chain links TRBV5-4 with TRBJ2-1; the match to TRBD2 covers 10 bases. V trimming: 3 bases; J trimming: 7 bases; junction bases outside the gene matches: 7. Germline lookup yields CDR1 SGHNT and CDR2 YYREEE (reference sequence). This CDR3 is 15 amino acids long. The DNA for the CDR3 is TGTGCCAGCAGCTCGGTGGCTAGCGGGGGTAATGAGCAGTTCTTC. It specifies CASSSVASGGNEQFF.

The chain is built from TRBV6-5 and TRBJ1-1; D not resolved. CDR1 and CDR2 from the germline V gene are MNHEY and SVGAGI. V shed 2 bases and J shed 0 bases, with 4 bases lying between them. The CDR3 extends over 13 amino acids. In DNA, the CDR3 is TGTGCCAGCAGTTACACGGTGAACACTGAAGCTTTCTTT. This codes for CASSYTVNTEAFF.

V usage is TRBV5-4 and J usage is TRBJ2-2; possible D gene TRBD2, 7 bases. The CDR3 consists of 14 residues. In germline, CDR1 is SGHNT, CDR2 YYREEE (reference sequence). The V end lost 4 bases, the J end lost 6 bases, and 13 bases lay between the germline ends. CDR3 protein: CASSLGGAAGELFF. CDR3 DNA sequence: TGTGCCAGCAGCCTTGGGGGGGCGGCCGGGGAGCTGTTTTTT.

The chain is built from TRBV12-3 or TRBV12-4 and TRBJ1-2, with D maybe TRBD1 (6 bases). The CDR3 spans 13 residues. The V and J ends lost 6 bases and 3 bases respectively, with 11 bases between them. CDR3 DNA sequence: TGTGCCAGCAGCCCTGAGGGGGACTATGGCTACACCTTC. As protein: CASSPEGDYGYTF.

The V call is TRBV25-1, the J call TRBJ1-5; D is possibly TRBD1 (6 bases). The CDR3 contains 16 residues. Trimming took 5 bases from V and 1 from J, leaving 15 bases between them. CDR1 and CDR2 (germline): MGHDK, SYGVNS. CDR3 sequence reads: CASSPRGVESNQPQHF. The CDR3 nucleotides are TGTGCCAGCAGTCCCAGGGGAGTGGAGAGCAATCAGCCCCAGCATTTT.

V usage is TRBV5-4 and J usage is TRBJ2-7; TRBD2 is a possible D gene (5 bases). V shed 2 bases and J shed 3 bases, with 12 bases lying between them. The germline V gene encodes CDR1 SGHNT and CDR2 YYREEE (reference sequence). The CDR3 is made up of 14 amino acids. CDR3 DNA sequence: TGTGCCAGCAGCTTAAAAGTTGAGGGCTACGAGCAGTACTTC. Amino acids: CASSLKVEGYEQYF.

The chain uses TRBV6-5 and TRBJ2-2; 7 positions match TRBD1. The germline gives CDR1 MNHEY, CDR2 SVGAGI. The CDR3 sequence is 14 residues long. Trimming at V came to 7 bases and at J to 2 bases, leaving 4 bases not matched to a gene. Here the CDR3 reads CASKRGPNTGELFF. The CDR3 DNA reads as TGTGCCAGCAAAAGGGGGCCCAACACCGGGGAGCTGTTTTTT.

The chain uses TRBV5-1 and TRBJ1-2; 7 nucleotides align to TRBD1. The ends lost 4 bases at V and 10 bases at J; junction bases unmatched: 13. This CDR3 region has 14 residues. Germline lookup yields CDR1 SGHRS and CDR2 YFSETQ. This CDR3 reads CASSPRTGQRLYTF. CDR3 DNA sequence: TGCGCCAGCAGCCCAAGGACAGGACAGAGACTCTACACCTTC.

CDR3 nucleotides: TGCGCCAGCGGCAATGACAGGGCGAATTCACCCCTCCACTTT. Translated: CASGNDRANSPLHF. The chain links TRBV5-1 to TRBJ1-6, with 7 bases lining up with TRBD1. This CDR3 comprises 14 residues. J lost 7 bases, V lost 7 bases, and 8 bases had no gene match. Per germline, CDR1 SGHRS and CDR2 YFSETQ. Looking up the rest from reference TRBV5-1 and TRBJ1-6 gives the full variable domain: KAGVTQTPRYLIKTRGQQVTLSCSPISGHRSVSWYQQTPGQGLQFLFEYFSETQRNKGNFPGRFSGRQFSNSRSEMNVSTLELGDSALYLCASGNDRANSPLHFGNGTRLTVT.

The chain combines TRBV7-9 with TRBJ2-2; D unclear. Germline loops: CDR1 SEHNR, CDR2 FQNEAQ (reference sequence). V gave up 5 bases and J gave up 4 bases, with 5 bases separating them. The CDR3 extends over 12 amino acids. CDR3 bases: TGTGCCAGCAGCGTATTCACCGGGGAGCTGTTTTTT. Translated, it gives CASSVFTGELFF.